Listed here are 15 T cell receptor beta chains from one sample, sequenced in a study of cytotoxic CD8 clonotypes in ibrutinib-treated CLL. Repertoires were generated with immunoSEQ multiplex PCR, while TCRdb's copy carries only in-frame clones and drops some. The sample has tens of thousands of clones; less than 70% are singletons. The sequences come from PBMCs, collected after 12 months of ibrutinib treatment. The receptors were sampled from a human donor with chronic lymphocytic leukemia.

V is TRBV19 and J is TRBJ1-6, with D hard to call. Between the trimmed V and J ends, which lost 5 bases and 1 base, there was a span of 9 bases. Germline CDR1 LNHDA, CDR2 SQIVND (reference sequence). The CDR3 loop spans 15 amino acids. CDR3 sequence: CASSFRRSYNSPLHF. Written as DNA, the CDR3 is TGTGCCAGTAGTTTCCGTAGGTCCTATAATTCACCCCTCCACTTT.

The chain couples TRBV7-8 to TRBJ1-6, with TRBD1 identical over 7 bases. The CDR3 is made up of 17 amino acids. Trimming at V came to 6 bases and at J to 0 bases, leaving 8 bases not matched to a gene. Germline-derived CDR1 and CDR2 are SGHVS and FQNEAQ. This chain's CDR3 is CASRGDRPSSYNSPLHF. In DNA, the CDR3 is TGTGCCAGCAGGGGGGACAGACCTAGCTCCTATAATTCACCCCTCCACTTT.

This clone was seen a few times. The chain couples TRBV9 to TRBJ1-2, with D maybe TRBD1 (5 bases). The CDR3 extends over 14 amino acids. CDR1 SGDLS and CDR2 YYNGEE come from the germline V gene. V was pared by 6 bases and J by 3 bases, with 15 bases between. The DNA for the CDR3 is TGTGCCAGCAACACCCAGGGTGAGGACTATGGCTACACCTTC. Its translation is CASNTQGEDYGYTF. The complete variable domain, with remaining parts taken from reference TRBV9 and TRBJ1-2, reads DSGVTQTPKHLITATGQRVTLRCSPRSGDLSVYWYQQSLDQGLQFLIQYYNGEERAKGNILERFSAQQFPDLHSELNLSSLELGDSALYFCASNTQGEDYGYTFGSGTRLTVV.

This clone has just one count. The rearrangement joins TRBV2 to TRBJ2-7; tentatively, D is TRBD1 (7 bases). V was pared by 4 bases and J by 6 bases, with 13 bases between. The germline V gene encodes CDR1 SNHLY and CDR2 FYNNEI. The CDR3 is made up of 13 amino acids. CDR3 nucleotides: TGTGCCAGCAGTGTGACAGGGAGGTCCGAGCAGTACTTC. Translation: CASSVTGRSEQYF.

The CDR3 region is CAGGQGLNEKLFF. The CDR3 DNA follows: TGTGCCGGCGGACAAGGCCTTAATGAAAAACTGTTTTTT. This chain connects TRBV30 to TRBJ1-4; a weak D match, TRBD1 (5 bases). The CDR3 extends over 13 amino acids. Germline CDR1 and CDR2: GTSNPN and SVGIG (reference sequence). Between the trimmed V and J ends, which lost 8 bases and 4 bases, there was a span of 14 bases.

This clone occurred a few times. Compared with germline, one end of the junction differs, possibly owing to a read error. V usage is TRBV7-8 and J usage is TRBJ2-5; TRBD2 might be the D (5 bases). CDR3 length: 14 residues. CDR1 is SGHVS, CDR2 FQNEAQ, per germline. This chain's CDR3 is CASSLGLRQETQYF. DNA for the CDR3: TGTGCCAGCAGTTTAGGACTTCGCCAAGAGACCCAGTACTTC.

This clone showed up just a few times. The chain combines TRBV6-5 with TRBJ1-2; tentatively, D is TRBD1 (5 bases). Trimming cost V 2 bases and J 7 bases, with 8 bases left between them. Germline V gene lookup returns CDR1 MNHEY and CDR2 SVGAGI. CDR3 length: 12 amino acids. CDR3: CASSYRGAGYTF. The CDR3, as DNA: TGTGCCAGCAGTTACAGGGGAGCTGGCTACACCTTC.

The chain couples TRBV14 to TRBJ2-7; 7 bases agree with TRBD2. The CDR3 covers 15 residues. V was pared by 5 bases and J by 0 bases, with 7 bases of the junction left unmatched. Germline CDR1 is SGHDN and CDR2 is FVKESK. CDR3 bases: TGTGCCAGCAGCTTTATGCCGGGGGGCTCCTACGAGCAGTACTTC. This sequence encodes CASSFMPGGSYEQYF.

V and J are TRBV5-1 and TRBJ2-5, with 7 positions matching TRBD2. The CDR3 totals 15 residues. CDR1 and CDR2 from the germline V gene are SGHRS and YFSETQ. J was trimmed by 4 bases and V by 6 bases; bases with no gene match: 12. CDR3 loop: CASTPWEGSSETQYF. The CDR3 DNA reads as TGCGCCAGCACCCCTTGGGAGGGTTCTTCAGAGACCCAGTACTTC.

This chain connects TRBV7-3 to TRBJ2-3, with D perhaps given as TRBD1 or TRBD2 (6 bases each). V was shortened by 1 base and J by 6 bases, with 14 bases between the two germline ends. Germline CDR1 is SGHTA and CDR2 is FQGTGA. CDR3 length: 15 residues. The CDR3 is CASSLMGGQTDTQYF. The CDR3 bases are TGTGCCAGCAGCTTAATGGGGGGACAAACCGATACGCAGTATTTT.

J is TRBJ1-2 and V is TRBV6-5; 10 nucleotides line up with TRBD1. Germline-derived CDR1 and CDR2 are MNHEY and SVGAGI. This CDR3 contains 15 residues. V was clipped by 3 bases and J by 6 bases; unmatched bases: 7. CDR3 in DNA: TGTGCCAGCAGTTATATAAGACAGGGGGCGGATGGCTACACCTTC. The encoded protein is CASSYIRQGADGYTF.

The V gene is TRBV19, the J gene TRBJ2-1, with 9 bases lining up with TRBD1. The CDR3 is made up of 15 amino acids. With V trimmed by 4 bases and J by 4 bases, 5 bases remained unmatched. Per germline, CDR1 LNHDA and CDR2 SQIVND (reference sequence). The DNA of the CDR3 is TGTGCCAGTAGTACCACAGGGGGCGGTTACAATGAGCAGTTCTTC. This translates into CASSTTGGGYNEQFF.

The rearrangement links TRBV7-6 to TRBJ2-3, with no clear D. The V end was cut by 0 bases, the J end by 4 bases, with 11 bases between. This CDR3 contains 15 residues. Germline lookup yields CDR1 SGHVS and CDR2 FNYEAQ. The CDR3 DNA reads TGTGCCAGCAGCTTAGCGACCTCCCCAGCAGATACGCAGTATTTT. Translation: CASSLATSPADTQYF.

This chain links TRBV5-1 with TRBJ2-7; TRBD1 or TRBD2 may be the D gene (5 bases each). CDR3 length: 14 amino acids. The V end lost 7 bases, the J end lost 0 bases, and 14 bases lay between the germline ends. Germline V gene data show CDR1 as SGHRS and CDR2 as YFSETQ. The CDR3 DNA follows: TGCGCCAGCGGTGTGGGGGATAGCTCCTACGAGCAGTACTTC. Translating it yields CASGVGDSSYEQYF.

The CDR3 loop reads CSVDFSYQPQHF. The CDR3 coding sequence is TGCAGCGTTGATTTCAGTTATCAGCCCCAGCATTTT. This rearrangement joins TRBV29-1 to TRBJ1-5, with D uncertain. Trimming shortened V by 3 bases and J by 5 bases, and 8 bases separated the two germline ends. The CDR3 length is 12 residues. The germline gives CDR1 SQVTM, CDR2 ANQGSEA.